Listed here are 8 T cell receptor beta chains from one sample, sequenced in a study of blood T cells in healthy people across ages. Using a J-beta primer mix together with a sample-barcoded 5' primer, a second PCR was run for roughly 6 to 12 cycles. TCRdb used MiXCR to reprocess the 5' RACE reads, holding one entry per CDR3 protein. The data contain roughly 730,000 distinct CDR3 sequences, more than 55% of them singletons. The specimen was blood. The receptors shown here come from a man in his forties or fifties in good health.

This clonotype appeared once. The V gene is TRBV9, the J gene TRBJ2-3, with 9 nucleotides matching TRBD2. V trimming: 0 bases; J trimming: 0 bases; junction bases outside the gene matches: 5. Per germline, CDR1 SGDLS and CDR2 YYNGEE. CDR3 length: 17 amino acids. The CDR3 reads CASSVGRGGASTDTQYF. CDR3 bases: TGTGCCAGCAGCGTAGGTCGCGGGGGGGCCAGCACAGATACGCAGTATTTT.

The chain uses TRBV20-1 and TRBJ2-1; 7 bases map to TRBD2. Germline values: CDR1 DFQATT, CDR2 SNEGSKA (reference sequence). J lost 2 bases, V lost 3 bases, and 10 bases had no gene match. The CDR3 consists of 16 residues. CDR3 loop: CSASLEAGRPYNEQFF. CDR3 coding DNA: TGCAGTGCTAGCCTGGAAGCGGGACGGCCCTACAATGAGCAGTTCTTC.

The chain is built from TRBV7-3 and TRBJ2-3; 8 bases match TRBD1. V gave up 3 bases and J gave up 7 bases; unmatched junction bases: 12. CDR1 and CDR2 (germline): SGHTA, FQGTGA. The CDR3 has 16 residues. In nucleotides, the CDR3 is TGTGCCAGCAGCTTGAAGAGGACAGGGTTTGAGAATACGCAGTATTTT. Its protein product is CASSLKRTGFENTQYF.

The CDR3 DNA reads as TGCGCCAGCAGCGAGGGACAGGGGGGCATTCAGTACTTC. Amino acid sequence: CASSEGQGGIQYF. The genes are TRBV5-1 and TRBJ2-4; 11 positions match TRBD1. V shed 4 bases and J 9 bases; nucleotides not matched to a gene: 3. This CDR3 is 13 amino acids long. Germline V gene sequence: CDR1 SGHRS, CDR2 YFSETQ. The full variable domain, in which reference TRBV5-1 and TRBJ2-4 provide the parts outside the CDR3, is KAGVTQTPRYLIKTRGQQVTLSCSPISGHRSVSWYQQTPGQGLQFLFEYFSETQRNKGNFPGRFSGRQFSNSRSEMNVSTLELGDSALYLCASSEGQGGIQYFGAGTRLSVL.

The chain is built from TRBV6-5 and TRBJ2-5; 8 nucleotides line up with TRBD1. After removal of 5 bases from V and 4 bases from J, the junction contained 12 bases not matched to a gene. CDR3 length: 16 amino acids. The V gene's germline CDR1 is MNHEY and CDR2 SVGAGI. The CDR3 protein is CASSQWLPGTGETQYF. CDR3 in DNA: TGTGCCAGCAGTCAATGGCTACCTGGGACAGGAGAGACCCAGTACTTC.

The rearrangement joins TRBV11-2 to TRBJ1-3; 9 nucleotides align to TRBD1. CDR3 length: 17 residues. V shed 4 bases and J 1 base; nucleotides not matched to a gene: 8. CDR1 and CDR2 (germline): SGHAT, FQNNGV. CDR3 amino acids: CASSSWRGTGSGNTIYF. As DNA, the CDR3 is TGTGCCAGCAGCTCGTGGCGGGGGACAGGGTCTGGAAACACCATATATTTT.

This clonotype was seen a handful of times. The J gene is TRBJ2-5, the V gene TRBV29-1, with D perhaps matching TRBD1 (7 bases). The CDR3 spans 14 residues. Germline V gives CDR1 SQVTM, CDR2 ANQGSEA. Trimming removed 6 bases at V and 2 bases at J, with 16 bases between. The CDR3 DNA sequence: TGCAGCGTGCAACAGGGGAGGATACAAGAGACCCAGTACTTC. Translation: CSVQQGRIQETQYF.

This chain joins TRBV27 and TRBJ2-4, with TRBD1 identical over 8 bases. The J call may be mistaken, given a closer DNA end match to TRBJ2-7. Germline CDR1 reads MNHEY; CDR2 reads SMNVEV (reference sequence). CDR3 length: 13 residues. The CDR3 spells CASSDGQGYEQYF. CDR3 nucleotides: TGTGCCAGCAGTGACGGACAGGGCTACGAGCAGTACTTC.